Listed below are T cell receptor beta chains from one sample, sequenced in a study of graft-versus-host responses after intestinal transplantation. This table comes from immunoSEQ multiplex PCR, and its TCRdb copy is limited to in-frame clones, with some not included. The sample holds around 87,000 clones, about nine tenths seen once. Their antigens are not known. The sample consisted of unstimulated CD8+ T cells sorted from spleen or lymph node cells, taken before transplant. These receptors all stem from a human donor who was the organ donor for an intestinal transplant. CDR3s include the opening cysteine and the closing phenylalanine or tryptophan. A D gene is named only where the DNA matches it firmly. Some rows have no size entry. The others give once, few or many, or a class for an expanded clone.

cdr3_nt: TGTGCCAGCAGTGCCGCGACAGGGGGCGCGTGGGCTTTCTTT
cdr3_aa: CASSAATGGAWAFF
d_call: TRBD1
v_call: TRBV6-1
clone_size: .
j_call: TRBJ1-1

cdr3_nt: TGTGCCAGCAGCTCGAATCAACTGAATCAGCCCCAGCATTTT
cdr3_aa: CASSSNQLNQPQHF
d_call: .
v_call: TRBV5-6
clone_size: .
j_call: TRBJ1-5

cdr3_nt: TGTGCCAGCAGCGTAGCTAAGAGGGGGTATGGCTACACCTTC
cdr3_aa: CASSVAKRGYGYTF
d_call: .
v_call: TRBV9
clone_size: .
j_call: TRBJ1-2

cdr3_nt: TGTGCCAGCAGTGTCGGCTCTGGAAACACCATATATTTT
cdr3_aa: CASSVGSGNTIYF
d_call: .
v_call: TRBV9
clone_size: .
j_call: TRBJ1-3

cdr3_nt: TGCGCCAGCAGCGGCCAGATCGGGGAGGCCCAGCATTTT
cdr3_aa: CASSGQIGEAQHF
d_call: .
v_call: TRBV4-1
clone_size: .
j_call: TRBJ1-5

cdr3_nt: TGCGCCAGCAGCCAAGATGACAGGGGTCTGAACACTGAAGCTTTCTTT
cdr3_aa: CASSQDDRGLNTEAFF
d_call: TRBD1
v_call: TRBV4-3
clone_size: .
j_call: TRBJ1-1

cdr3_nt: TGTGCCAGTAGTTCAGGACTCACCTACGAGCAGTACTTC
cdr3_aa: CASSSGLTYEQYF
d_call: .
v_call: TRBV19
clone_size: .
j_call: TRBJ2-7

cdr3_nt: TGTGCCAGCCTCCCCCAAGCACAGATCTATGGCTACACCTTC
cdr3_aa: CASLPQAQIYGYTF
d_call: .
v_call: TRBV2
clone_size: .
j_call: TRBJ1-2

cdr3_nt: TGTGCCAGCAGCAAAGGGACAGCTTCCTACGAGCAGTACTTC
cdr3_aa: CASSKGTASYEQYF
d_call: TRBD1
v_call: TRBV13
clone_size: .
j_call: TRBJ2-7

cdr3_nt: TGTGCCAGCAGGATGGGACAGGGGTGGGGTACTGAAGCTTTCTTT
cdr3_aa: CASRMGQGWGTEAFF
d_call: TRBD1
v_call: TRBV27
clone_size: .
j_call: TRBJ1-1

cdr3_nt: TGTGCCAGCAATTATGCAGGGTCTTATGGCTACACCTTC
cdr3_aa: CASNYAGSYGYTF
d_call: .
v_call: TRBV28
clone_size: .
j_call: TRBJ1-2

cdr3_nt: TGCGCCAGCAGCCGCGGGGCCGAGCAGTACTTC
cdr3_aa: CASSRGAEQYF
d_call: .
v_call: TRBV4-1
clone_size: .
j_call: TRBJ2-7

cdr3_nt: TGTGCCAGCAGCGTAGATGGACAGGACAATTCCTATGGCTACACCTTC
cdr3_aa: CASSVDGQDNSYGYTF
d_call: TRBD1
v_call: TRBV9
clone_size: .
j_call: TRBJ1-2

cdr3_nt: TGTGCCAGCAGCCAAGTCCTAGCGGGGGACCGGCCCTACGAGCAGTACTTC
cdr3_aa: CASSQVLAGDRPYEQYF
d_call: TRBD2
v_call: TRBV4-2
clone_size: .
j_call: TRBJ2-7

cdr3_nt: TGTGCCAGCAGTACCCGGGTTTCACCCCTCCACTTT
cdr3_aa: CASSTRVSPLHF
d_call: .
v_call: TRBV6-1
clone_size: .
j_call: TRBJ1-6

cdr3_nt: TGTGCCAGCAGTCTCCTCTCGAACACCGGGGAGCTGTTTTTT
cdr3_aa: CASSLLSNTGELFF
d_call: .
v_call: TRBV28
clone_size: .
j_call: TRBJ2-2

cdr3_nt: TGTGCCAGCAGCGGCCAGGACAGGGTAAATTACAATGAGCAGTTCTTC
cdr3_aa: CASSGQDRVNYNEQFF
d_call: TRBD1
v_call: TRBV7-9
clone_size: .
j_call: TRBJ2-1

cdr3_nt: TGTGCCAGCAGCCGTACCCGCGGCCCTAATGAAAAACTGTTTTTT
cdr3_aa: CASSRTRGPNEKLFF
d_call: .
v_call: TRBV7-7
clone_size: .
j_call: TRBJ1-4

cdr3_nt: TGTGCCAGCGGGGGACAGAACTCTAGGCCCGGCTATGGCTACACCTTC
cdr3_aa: CASGGQNSRPGYGYTF
d_call: TRBD1
v_call: TRBV9
clone_size: .
j_call: TRBJ1-2

cdr3_nt: TGTGCCAGCAGCGTCGGACAGGATTTTCTCTATGGCTACACCTTC
cdr3_aa: CASSVGQDFLYGYTF
d_call: TRBD1
v_call: TRBV6-5
clone_size: .
j_call: TRBJ1-2

cdr3_nt: TGCGCCAGCAGCCCAACTAGCGGGGGGCCGAATGAGCAGTTCTTC
cdr3_aa: CASSPTSGGPNEQFF
d_call: TRBD2
v_call: TRBV4-3
clone_size: .
j_call: TRBJ2-1

cdr3_nt: TGTGCCAGCTCACCACCGTCGTTGAACACTGAAGCTTTCTTT
cdr3_aa: CASSPPSLNTEAFF
d_call: .
v_call: TRBV18
clone_size: .
j_call: TRBJ1-1

cdr3_nt: TGTGCCAGCAGTTTAATCGGGGACAGTGCCTACGAGCAGTACTTC
cdr3_aa: CASSLIGDSAYEQYF
d_call: TRBD1
v_call: TRBV27
clone_size: .
j_call: TRBJ2-7

cdr3_nt: TGCGCCAGCAGCCCCGGACAGGGGCGCTTCAATGAGCAGTTCTTC
cdr3_aa: CASSPGQGRFNEQFF
d_call: TRBD1
v_call: TRBV4-1
clone_size: .
j_call: TRBJ2-1

cdr3_nt: TGTGCCAGCAGTGGGCCTCGCGGGGGGGATTACGAGCAGTACTTC
cdr3_aa: CASSGPRGGDYEQYF
d_call: TRBD2
v_call: TRBV2
clone_size: once
j_call: TRBJ2-7

cdr3_nt: TGTGCCAGCAGCTTACTGGGTAGCGGGGGGGAAGAGACCCAGTACTTC
cdr3_aa: CASSLLGSGGEETQYF
d_call: TRBD2
v_call: TRBV7-9
clone_size: .
j_call: TRBJ2-5

cdr3_nt: TGCAGCGTTGAACACCCGAGCCTAGCGGGGGCTATCAGCTCCTACAATGAGCAGTTCTTC
cdr3_aa: CSVEHPSLAGAISSYNEQFF
d_call: TRBD2
v_call: TRBV29-1
clone_size: .
j_call: TRBJ2-1

cdr3_nt: TGTGCCAGCAGTTTACGCGGGGGGCTCTACAATGAGCAGTTCTTC
cdr3_aa: CASSLRGGLYNEQFF
d_call: TRBD2
v_call: TRBV27
clone_size: .
j_call: TRBJ2-1

cdr3_nt: TGTGCCACGCGTTTTGACATTCAGTACTTC
cdr3_aa: CATRFDIQYF
d_call: .
v_call: TRBV2
clone_size: .
j_call: TRBJ2-4

cdr3_nt: TGTGCCAGCAGTGACGGGACTAGCGGGGAAGAGACCCAGTACTTC
cdr3_aa: CASSDGTSGEETQYF
d_call: TRBD2
v_call: TRBV2
clone_size: .
j_call: TRBJ2-5

cdr3_nt: TGTGCCAGCAGCCCGACAGGGGACGAGCAGTACTTC
cdr3_aa: CASSPTGDEQYF
d_call: TRBD1
v_call: TRBV7-9
clone_size: .
j_call: TRBJ2-7

cdr3_nt: TGCGCCAGCAGCCAAGATTTGAGGGCAAAGTTAGAGACCCAGTACTTC
cdr3_aa: CASSQDLRAKLETQYF
d_call: .
v_call: TRBV4-1
clone_size: .
j_call: TRBJ2-5

cdr3_nt: TGTGCCGGCAGATTGGGGGACAGACTCACAGATACGCAGTATTTT
cdr3_aa: CAGRLGDRLTDTQYF
d_call: TRBD1
v_call: TRBV27
clone_size: .
j_call: TRBJ2-3

cdr3_nt: TGTGGCTCCTCCGGGACTAGCGGGGGAGCCACGAACACCGGGGAGCTGTTTTTT
cdr3_aa: CGSSGTSGGATNTGELFF
d_call: TRBD2
v_call: TRBV2
clone_size: once
j_call: TRBJ2-2

cdr3_nt: TGTGCCAGCAGCCGTACTCGAAACACTGAAGCTTTCTTT
cdr3_aa: CASSRTRNTEAFF
d_call: .
v_call: TRBV9
clone_size: .
j_call: TRBJ1-1

cdr3_nt: TGTGCCAGTAGCCATGGACTAGCTTACGAGCAGTACTTC
cdr3_aa: CASSHGLAYEQYF
d_call: TRBD2
v_call: TRBV19
clone_size: .
j_call: TRBJ2-7

cdr3_nt: TGTGCCAGCAGCTATGGGGGGGGCCTAGACAATGAGCAGTTCTTC
cdr3_aa: CASSYGGGLDNEQFF
d_call: .
v_call: TRBV7-3
clone_size: .
j_call: TRBJ2-1

cdr3_nt: TGTGCCAGCAGCGTGGGAGCGGGGGGCTTCTACGAGCAGTACTTC
cdr3_aa: CASSVGAGGFYEQYF
d_call: TRBD2
v_call: TRBV9
clone_size: .
j_call: TRBJ2-7

cdr3_nt: TGCGCCAGCAGCCAATACGCAGGGCTTAAGGAAACCAAAAACATTCAGTACTTC
cdr3_aa: CASSQYAGLKETKNIQYF
d_call: .
v_call: TRBV4-1
clone_size: .
j_call: TRBJ2-4

cdr3_nt: TGTGCCGGGGGACAGGGGTTGGATTCACCCCTCCACTTT
cdr3_aa: CAGGQGLDSPLHF
d_call: TRBD1
v_call: TRBV15
clone_size: once
j_call: TRBJ1-6

cdr3_nt: TGTGCCAGCAGCTTAGCGGGGGAAAGCTACGAGCAGTACTTC
cdr3_aa: CASSLAGESYEQYF
d_call: .
v_call: TRBV11-2
clone_size: .
j_call: TRBJ2-7

cdr3_nt: TGTGCCAGCGCAACAGGGTCGCGGTACGAGCAGTACTTC
cdr3_aa: CASATGSRYEQYF
d_call: .
v_call: TRBV13
clone_size: .
j_call: TRBJ2-7

cdr3_nt: TGCGCCAGCAGCCGAGCACTAGCGGGGTTTTACAATGAGCAGTTCTTC
cdr3_aa: CASSRALAGFYNEQFF
d_call: TRBD2
v_call: TRBV4-3
clone_size: .
j_call: TRBJ2-1